This T cell receptor (beta chain) came from a study of T-cell memory formation after mild COVID-19. cDNA libraries for TCR alpha and TCR beta, carrying sample barcodes and UMIs, came from 5'RACE with constant-segment primers. TCRdb independently ran MiXCR on the 5' RACE reads; one entry per CDR3 protein. This sample has a few hundred thousand distinct CDR3 sequences; 8.5% to 9.5% occur once, and the top ten carry roughly a fifth. CDR3 length equals 15 residues. Germline assignment: CDR1 SNHLY and CDR2 FYNNEI. V was pared by 6 bases and J by 7 bases, with 8 bases of the junction left unmatched. The receptor was derived from a man between 18 and 35 years old who had mild COVID-19 (a few samples of this study predate the infection). Cell type and time point are not known. The chain combines TRBV2 with TRBJ2-1; 11 bases align to TRBD2. Material: PBMCs or a T cell subset sorted from them (not recorded which). CDR3 region: CASRSLGLAGNEQFF. The CDR3 region has the DNA TGTGCCAGCAGGTCACTCGGACTAGCGGGTAATGAGCAGTTCTTC.